This T cell receptor beta chain was recovered during a study of T cell repertoires in cytomegalovirus infection. MiXCR, applied by TCRdb to the reads, yields one record per CDR3 protein. The data show 340,000 or so distinct CDR3 sequences, 20% to 25% seen once. Study conclusions and caveats: The cumulative frequency of public TCR beta families identified carriers of CMV plus the relevant HLA.

The V segment lost 7 bases and the J segment 7 bases; nucleotides outside the gene matches: 14. The germline CDR1 and CDR2 sequences are SQVTM and ANQGSEA. The CDR3 loop spans 15 amino acids. This clonotype has only one observation. Its antigen is still unknown. The clonotype was recovered from a human donor in good health (CMV status not recorded). Some clones in this sample may be carry-over from other donors' samples. The source was cultured PBMCs, collected from culture after CMV antigen stimulation. The V gene is TRBV29-1, the J gene TRBJ1-4, with 8 bases lining up with TRBD1. The CDR3 is CSAEGVGQGGEKLFF. CDR3 in DNA: TGCAGCGCCGAGGGGGTCGGACAGGGTGGTGAAAAACTGTTTTTT.